Below, 14 T cell receptor beta chains from the same sample are listed, as sequenced in a study of blood T cells in healthy people across ages. Then a second PCR, running about 7 to 11 cycles, was carried out with a sample-barcoded 5' primer and a J-beta primer mix. Each CDR3 protein is one row after TCRdb ran MiXCR on the 5' RACE reads. The repertoire holds approximately 960,000 distinct CDR3 sequences, around 29% seen once, with more than 8.5% in the top ten. The same data also went into a second study, on T cells of mothers and their children.

The specimen sequenced was blood. The receptors stem from a woman between 40 and 55 years old in good health.

The CDR3 DNA reads as TGTGCCAGCGGTGACTACCCCACAGCCCCCTATGGCTACACCTTC. Its protein is CASGDYPTAPYGYTF. The V and J genes are TRBV28 and TRBJ1-2, with unresolved D. The CDR3 consists of 15 residues. V was cut by 8 bases and J by 4 bases, with 20 bases left in between. From germline, CDR1 is MDHEN and CDR2 SYDVKM.

Of note for this clonotype: At one of its ends the junction is not consistent with the germline gene, which may arise from a read error. The chain joins TRBV29-1 to TRBJ2-5, with D maybe TRBD1 (6 bases). The CDR3 extends over 14 amino acids. Per germline, CDR1 SQVTM and CDR2 ANQGSEA. The CDR3 region is CGVEDWAGEETQYF. CDR3 sequence (DNA): TGCGGCGTTGAAGATTGGGCAGGGGAAGAGACCCAGTACTTC.

This clonotype was picked up a small number of times. CDR3 coding DNA: TGTGCCAGCAGTACACCAGGACAGGGGGCTGTGAATACGCAGTATTTT. Amino acids: CASSTPGQGAVNTQYF. This chain uses TRBV28 with TRBJ2-3, with 11 positions matching TRBD1. V shed 5 bases, J shed 7 bases, and the junction held 11 bases outside the gene matches. Germline CDR1 MDHEN, CDR2 SYDVKM. The length of the CDR3 is 16 residues.

A few counts support this clonotype. The CDR3 protein is CASSQDPGGAGYYGYTF. The CDR3, as DNA: TGTGCCAGCAGCCAAGATCCAGGGGGCGCAGGGTACTATGGCTACACCTTC. The chain carries TRBV3-1 and TRBJ1-2; 8 bases match TRBD1. Looked up from germline, CDR1 is LGHDT and CDR2 is YNNKEL (reference sequence). The trim removed 0 bases at V and 3 bases at J, leaving 9 bases unmatched. The CDR3 extends over 17 amino acids.

This clonotype was recorded a few times. The rearrangement uses TRBV12-3 or TRBV12-4 and TRBJ1-5; D is possibly TRBD1 (6 bases). V was pared by 7 bases and J by 6 bases, with 19 bases between. The CDR3 runs 15 residues. The CDR3 is CASNAEGVGSQPQHF. CDR3 sequence (DNA): TGTGCCAGCAACGCGGAGGGGGTCGGTAGTCAGCCCCAGCATTTT.

This chain joins TRBV5-1 and TRBJ2-2, with a weak D call TRBD1 (6 bases). The germline CDR1 and CDR2 sequences are SGHRS and YFSETQ. The V end was cut by 7 bases, the J end by 0 bases, with 13 bases between. This CDR3 is built from 15 residues. The CDR3 loop is CASRRTATNTGELFF. DNA for the CDR3: TGCGCCAGCCGAAGGACAGCAACGAACACCGGGGAGCTGTTTTTT.

The J gene is TRBJ1-1, the V gene TRBV7-9; D is unclear. The length of the CDR3 is 13 residues. The germline V gene encodes CDR1 SEHNR and CDR2 FQNEAQ (reference sequence). V was trimmed by 5 bases and J by 5 bases, leaving 12 bases between them. DNA for the CDR3: TGTGCCAGCAGCCCCACGTCGGCGACTGAAGCTTTCTTT. It encodes CASSPTSATEAFF.

Only a few counts were recorded for this clonotype. The gene calls are TRBV5-1 and TRBJ2-1; 9 nucleotides match TRBD1. Losses at the gene ends were 3 bases for V and 2 bases for J; bases not matched to a gene: 3. The germline CDR1 and CDR2 sequences are SGHRS and YFSETQ. This CDR3 contains 15 residues. The CDR3 loop is CASSWGTGPYNEQFF. The DNA for the CDR3 is TGCGCCAGCAGCTGGGGGACAGGGCCCTACAATGAGCAGTTCTTC.

As regards this clonotype: The germline gene is not matched at one end of the junction; a read error may be the cause. V and J are TRBV12-3 or TRBV12-4 and TRBJ1-1, with 7 bases fitting TRBD1. CDR3 length: 12 residues. The CDR3 loop is CAGSAGTVEAFF. The CDR3 region has the DNA TGTGCCGGCAGTGCCGGGACAGTTGAAGCTTTCTTT.

This chain connects TRBV14 to TRBJ1-6; D gene unclear. V gave up 1 base and J gave up 12 bases, with 16 bases separating them. CDR1 is SGHDN and CDR2 is FVKESK in the germline V gene. CDR3 size: 15 residues. CDR3 sequence (DNA): TGTGCCAGCAGCCAAGTCCGGGCCAAAGGGCGACCCCTCCACTTT. Translation gives CASSQVRAKGRPLHF. The entire variable domain, with the rest obtained from reference TRBV14 and TRBJ1-6, is as follows: EAGVTQFPSHSVIEKGQTVTLRCDPISGHDNLYWYRRVMGKEIKFLLHFVKESKQDESGMPNNRFLAERTGGTYSTLKVQPAELEDSGVYFCASSQVRAKGRPLHFGNGTRLTVT.

This clonotype was detected only a few times. The V gene is TRBV3-1, the J gene TRBJ2-7; D assignment may be TRBD1 or TRBD2 (5 bases each). The V end lost 4 bases, the J end lost 2 bases, and 15 bases lay between the germline ends. The CDR3 length is 15 residues. Germline CDR1 is LGHDT and CDR2 is YNNKEL (reference sequence). The CDR3: CASSPKGTSTYEQYF. In DNA form, the CDR3 reads TGTGCCAGCAGCCCTAAGGGGACGTCCACCTACGAGCAGTACTTC.

This chain links TRBV6-5 with TRBJ2-7; D call uncertain. The better agreement between TRBJ2-5 and the DNA end casts doubt on the J call. This CDR3 region has 14 residues. CDR1 and CDR2 (germline): MNHEY, SVGAGI. The CDR3 loop is CASSKFESQETQYF. The CDR3 DNA sequence: TGTGCCAGCTCCAAGTTTGAGAGTCAAGAGACCCAGTACTTC.

Only a few counts were recorded for this clonotype. V and J are TRBV6-6 and TRBJ1-6, with D possibly matching TRBD1 (5 bases). V was shortened by 6 bases and J by 13 bases, with 25 bases between the two germline ends. The CDR3 has 16 amino acids. The germline V gene encodes CDR1 MNHNY and CDR2 SVGAGI (reference sequence). CDR3 protein: CASSYLPGTELSPLHF. CDR3 coding DNA: TGTGCCAGCAGCTACCTGCCCGGGACTGAACTCTCTCCCCTCCACTTT.

The V call is TRBV27, the J call TRBJ2-3, with no clear D. The CDR3 consists of 13 residues. Germline CDR1 reads MNHEY; CDR2 reads SMNVEV (reference sequence). Trimming cost V 6 bases and J 2 bases, with 9 bases left between them. CDR3 bases: TGTGCCAGCAGGTCCCTACACACAGATACGCAGTATTTT. Protein sequence: CASRSLHTDTQYF.